Sequencing of this T cell receptor (beta chain) was carried out in a study of cytomegalovirus exposure and HLA in healthy donors. The study, taken as a whole, reports: Most TCR sequences showed up rarely, but some public TCRs showed up in many donors.

This clone was recorded a few times. What it binds is not known. The method was immunoSEQ multiplex PCR; TCRdb's version includes in-frame clones alone and lacks a portion of them. The sample contains under 200,000 clones, roughly 91% of which appear only once. The germline gives CDR1 MDHEN, CDR2 SYDVKM. The junction had 6 bases not matched to a gene; V was cut back by 6 bases and J by 0 bases. The CDR3 is 16 residues long. The specimen was PBMCs. The chain is built from TRBV28 and TRBJ2-2; 8 bases match TRBD1. The sequence came from a man aged 18 to 29 in good health and CMV-seropositive. As DNA, the CDR3 is TGTGCCAGCAGGGAGACAGGGGCGACGAACACCGGGGAGCTGTTTTTT. This codes for CASRETGATNTGELFF.